This T cell receptor beta chain is drawn from a study of T cells in Graves' hyperthyroidism and ophthalmopathy. The CDR3 runs 15 residues. With 7 bases removed from V and 3 bases from J, the gap between germline ends came to 18 bases. Germline assignment: CDR1 MNHNS and CDR2 SASEGT. Stable Graves' hyperthyroidism denoted no ophthalmopathy progression over 18 months. Among the patients, aged 18 to 65, hyperthyroidism was newly diagnosed and had lasted under 2 months. Broader study findings: Blood samples included most of the expanded thyroid clonotypes exceeding 0.001. Ophthalmopathy, which appeared later, was predicted by the model a median 6.5 months before onset.

Authors of the study amplified TCR beta CDR3 regions from RNA transcripts. During a first-round RT-PCR of the TCR CDR3, the HTBI primer set was used. Using its own MiXCR run on the multiplex PCR reads, TCRdb lists one record per CDR3 protein. This table holds some 400,000 distinct CDR3 sequences, approximately 15% found once. Points on this clonotype: Antigen unknown.

The receptor was derived from an older woman with Graves' hyperthyroidism. The rearrangement joins TRBV6-1 to TRBJ1-1; no reliable D call. The sequenced sample consisted of blood. The CDR3 loop is CASTTFGGPDTEAFF. The CDR3 DNA is TGTGCCAGCACCACTTTCGGAGGGCCGGACACTGAAGCTTTCTTT.